This is a list of T cell receptor beta chains from one sample in a study of T cells in tuberculosis. Measured with immunoSEQ multiplex PCR; TCRdb has only the in-frame clones, and not every one. The data contain tens of thousands of clones, 70% to 90% of them singletons. The specimen was PBMCs, collected at tuberculosis diagnosis. These receptors all come from an adult with tuberculosis. Each CDR3 is given with its conserved first and last residue. The order of the fields is D gene, V gene, clone size, J gene, CDR3 DNA, CDR3 protein. The D gene is left open where the match is weak. Expanded clones are given a class, and other clones once, few, many or no size at all.

D: TRBD1
V: TRBV7-3
size: few
J: TRBJ1-1
DNA: TGTGCCAGCAGCCCCGGACAGGGGAACACTGAAGCTTTCTTT
CDR3: CASSPGQGNTEAFF

D: -
V: TRBV4-1
size: -
J: TRBJ1-4
DNA: TGCGCCAGCAGCCAAGCCCAGGGGCCGTTCGGGGAAAAACTGTTTTTT
CDR3: CASSQAQGPFGEKLFF

D: TRBD1
V: TRBV28
size: few
J: TRBJ2-5
DNA: TGTGCCAGCAGCAGGTCACGCAGGGGGCAGGAGACCCAGTACTTC
CDR3: CASSRSRRGQETQYF

D: TRBD1
V: TRBV6-6
size: -
J: TRBJ1-2
DNA: TGTGCCACCCCGGGCCCAGGGGGCTCGACTAACTATGGCTACACCTTC
CDR3: CATPGPGGSTNYGYTF

D: -
V: TRBV28
size: -
J: TRBJ2-1
DNA: -
CDR3: CASSSSPGDNEQFF

D: -
V: TRBV4-3
size: -
J: TRBJ1-5
DNA: TGCGCCAGCAGCCAAGTGGTGGGGGGGATACAGCCCCAGCATTTT
CDR3: CASSQVVGGIQPQHF

D: TRBD2
V: TRBV4-1
size: -
J: TRBJ2-1
DNA: TGCGCCAGCAGTTCTAGCGGCCTCTACAATGAGCAGTTCTTC
CDR3: CASSSSGLYNEQFF

D: -
V: TRBV19
size: -
J: TRBJ1-1
DNA: TGTGCCAGTAGTATTGGGGAGGGGGGCACTGAAGCTTTCTTT
CDR3: CASSIGEGGTEAFF

D: -
V: TRBV27
size: -
J: TRBJ2-1
DNA: TGTGCCAGCACTACCTCAGGGGCCAATGAGCAGTTCTTC
CDR3: CASTTSGANEQFF

D: TRBD1
V: TRBV9
size: -
J: TRBJ1-6
DNA: TGTGCCAGCAGCTCCGGGACAGAGAATTCACCCCTCCACTTT
CDR3: CASSSGTENSPLHF

D: -
V: TRBV18
size: -
J: TRBJ1-2
DNA: TGTGCCAGCTCACCGGACAGTTGGGGCTACACCTTC
CDR3: CASSPDSWGYTF

D: TRBD2
V: TRBV5-1
size: -
J: TRBJ2-3
DNA: TGCGCCAGCAGCCCGGGACTAGCTGGGACAGATACGCAGTATTTT
CDR3: CASSPGLAGTDTQYF

D: TRBD1
V: TRBV5-8
size: -
J: TRBJ2-6
DNA: TGTGCCAGCAGCCCCCGTGGGACAGGTCCCTCTGGGGCCAACGTCCTGACTTTC
CDR3: CASSPRGTGPSGANVLTF

D: -
V: TRBV7-2
size: -
J: TRBJ2-3
DNA: TGTGCCAGCAGCCTAGATAGCGCCACAGATACGCAGTATTTT
CDR3: CASSLDSATDTQYF

D: -
V: TRBV7-2
size: -
J: TRBJ1-2
DNA: TGTGCCAGCAGCTTAGACGGGGTTAACTATGGCTACACCTTC
CDR3: CASSLDGVNYGYTF

D: -
V: TRBV30
size: -
J: TRBJ2-7
DNA: TGTGCCTGGAGTGTTGGCCGAAACGAGCAGTACTTC
CDR3: CAWSVGRNEQYF

D: -
V: TRBV28
size: -
J: TRBJ1-6
DNA: TGTGCCAGCAGTCGCCTGGGGGGAGATTGGAGTTCACCCCTCCACTTT
CDR3: CASSRLGGDWSSPLHF

D: TRBD1
V: TRBV27
size: -
J: TRBJ2-7
DNA: TGTGCCAGCAGTTTATCACCGGGACAGGGAAGGGACGAGCAGTACTTC
CDR3: CASSLSPGQGRDEQYF

D: TRBD1
V: TRBV28
size: -
J: TRBJ1-1
DNA: TGTGCCAGCAGCCGACAGGGGGCGAGCACTGAAGCTTTCTTT
CDR3: CASSRQGASTEAFF

D: -
V: TRBV18
size: -
J: TRBJ2-1
DNA: TGTGCCAGCTCTATGACCCATCAAACAGGGAGCTCCTACAATGAGCAGTTCTTC
CDR3: CASSMTHQTGSSYNEQFF

D: -
V: TRBV10-2
size: -
J: TRBJ2-4
DNA: TGCGCCAGCAGTGTCGGGACACCAAACATTCAGTACTTC
CDR3: CASSVGTPNIQYF

D: TRBD2
V: TRBV6-6
size: -
J: TRBJ2-2
DNA: TGTGCCAGCAGTTACTCGGCGGGGGGTGGCACCGGGGAGCTGTTTTTT
CDR3: CASSYSAGGGTGELFF

D: TRBD1
V: TRBV4-3
size: -
J: TRBJ2-6
DNA: TGCGCCAGCAGCCCAGGGGGTTGGGACTCTGGGGCCAACGTCCTGACTTTC
CDR3: CASSPGGWDSGANVLTF

D: TRBD2
V: TRBV11-2
size: once
J: TRBJ2-5
DNA: TGTGCCAGCAGCCCGGGACTAGCCGAAGAGACCCAGTACTTC
CDR3: CASSPGLAEETQYF

D: -
V: TRBV5-6
size: once
J: TRBJ2-2
DNA: TGTGCCAGCAGCTTGGTCTCAGGGTGGAACACCGGGGAGCTGTTTTTT
CDR3: CASSLVSGWNTGELFF

D: -
V: TRBV4-2
size: -
J: TRBJ1-2
DNA: TGTGCCAGCAGCCAAGTTGGCGGGGAAGGCAACTATGGCTACACCTTC
CDR3: CASSQVGGEGNYGYTF

D: -
V: TRBV7-2
size: -
J: TRBJ1-1
DNA: TGTGCCAGCAGCTTCGGGGTGGGAGTCGGTCTGGAAGCTTTCTTT
CDR3: CASSFGVGVGLEAFF

D: TRBD1
V: TRBV19
size: -
J: TRBJ1-2
DNA: TGTGCCAGTAGTATCGGGACAGATCGAGTGCCCTATGGCTACACCTTC
CDR3: CASSIGTDRVPYGYTF

D: TRBD1
V: TRBV27
size: few
J: TRBJ1-6
DNA: TGTGCCAGCAGGACAGGGTTTAGCGCCTATAATTCACCCCTCCACTTT
CDR3: CASRTGFSAYNSPLHF